This record looks at one TCR beta chain sequence and its context. Its matching antigen is unknown. These data come from a study of beta chain features in type 1 diabetes. Points from the study as a whole: TCRB CDR3s were moderately but significantly shorter in Type 1 diabetes patients in all four CD4+ subsets. TCRB repertoires of naive, central memory and Treg cells appeared more similar among patients than among healthy donors.

The sequenced template was cDNA made from the entire isolated RNA. Produced via immunoSEQ multiplex PCR; TCRdb's table is partial and in-frame only. The sample carries about 180,000 clones, about 13% recorded once. CD4+ naive, central memory, regulatory and stem cell-like memory subsets were isolated by sorting on CD45RO/CCR7/CD25/CD127/CD95/CD27. Germline trimming cut 4 bases from V and 4 bases from J; bases unmatched to any gene: 5. The CDR3 has 15 amino acids. Germline CDR1 reads SEHNR; CDR2 reads FQNEAQ (reference sequence). The sequenced material came from central memory CD4+ T cells from blood. This sequence joins TRBV7-9 and TRBJ2-3; 10 nucleotides match TRBD2. This TCR was sampled from a woman younger than 35 in good health. CDR3 sequence (DNA): TGTGCCAGCAGCTCACTAGCGGGACCCGCAGATACGCAGTATTTT. Translation: CASSSLAGPADTQYF.